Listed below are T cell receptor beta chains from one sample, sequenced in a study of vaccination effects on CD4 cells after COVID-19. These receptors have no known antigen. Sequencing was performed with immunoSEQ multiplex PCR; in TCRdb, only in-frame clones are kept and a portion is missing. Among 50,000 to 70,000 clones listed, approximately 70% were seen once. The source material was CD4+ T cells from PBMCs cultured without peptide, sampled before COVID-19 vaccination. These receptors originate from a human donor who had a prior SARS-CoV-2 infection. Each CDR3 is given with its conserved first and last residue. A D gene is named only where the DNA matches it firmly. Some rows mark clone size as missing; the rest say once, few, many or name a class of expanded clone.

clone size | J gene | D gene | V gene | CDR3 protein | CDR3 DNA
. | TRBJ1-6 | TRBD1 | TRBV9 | CASSPDRSNSPLHF | TGTGCCAGCAGCCCGGACAGGTCTAATTCACCCCTCCACTTT
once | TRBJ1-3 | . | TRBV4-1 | CASSQPSRGSGNTIYF | TGCGCCAGCAGCCAACCAAGCAGGGGATCCGGAAACACCATATATTTT
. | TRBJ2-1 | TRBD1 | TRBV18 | CASSPTRPGQGYGNEQFF | TGTGCCAGCTCACCCACCCGTCCGGGACAGGGCTACGGCAATGAGCAGTTCTTC
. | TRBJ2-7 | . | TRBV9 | CASSAAGQSYEQYF | TGTGCCAGCAGCGCGGCGGGACAGAGCTACGAGCAGTACTTC
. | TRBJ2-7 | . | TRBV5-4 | CASSLIGETYEQYF | TGTGCCAGCAGCTTGATTGGGGAGACCTACGAGCAGTACTTC
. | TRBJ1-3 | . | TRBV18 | CASSPMVRSSRFGNTIYF | TGTGCCAGCTCACCAATGGTTAGGTCCTCCCGATTCGGAAACACCATATATTTT
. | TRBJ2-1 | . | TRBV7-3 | CASRGSARGKNEQFF | TGTGCCAGCAGGGGTTCGGCGCGAGGGAAGAATGAGCAGTTCTTC
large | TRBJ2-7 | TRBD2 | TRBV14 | CASSQGLAAYEQYF | TGTGCCAGCAGCCAAGGACTAGCGGCCTACGAGCAGTACTTC
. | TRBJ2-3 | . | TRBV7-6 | CASSVSDTQYF | TGTGCCAGCAGCGTTTCAGATACGCAGTATTTT
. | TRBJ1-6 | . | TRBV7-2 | CASSPKGSSSYNSPLHF | TGTGCCAGCAGCCCGAAGGGATCGAGCTCCTATAATTCACCCCTCCACTTT